This T cell receptor beta chain was sequenced during a study of blood T cell repertoires in COVID-19. Study-wide background: Specimens from acute and convalescent COVID-19 originated in the United States, Italy and Spain. T cells, B-cell-depleted T cells, or PBMCs supplied cDNA or gDNA.

From germline, CDR1 is SGHVS and CDR2 FQNEAQ. This CDR3 has 16 residues. The ends lost 11 bases at V and 5 bases at J; junction bases unmatched: 14. Original data processing: Cell counts per sample came from amplifying reference gene primers. Using immunoSEQ multiplex PCR, the repertoire was profiled, and TCRdb retains in-frame clones only, with some absent. The DNA gave D and trimming, while V, J and clone size come from that table. The table shows 200,000 to 250,000 clones, with about 94% occurring only once. Enrolled during active infection, Seattle patients were then followed longitudinally. The chain employs TRBV7-8 and TRBJ2-1; 11 bases are a match to TRBD2. Sample: peripheral blood. This sequence originates from a man in his sixties with COVID-19, enrolled during active disease. The chain's CDR3 is CAGVQEPGLADNEQFF. For the CDR3, the DNA is TGTGCCGGGGTCCAGGAACCGGGACTAGCGGACAATGAGCAGTTCTTC.